These T cell receptor beta chains were read from a single sample in a study of cytomegalovirus exposure and HLA in healthy donors. Generated by immunoSEQ multiplex PCR, the TCRdb table keeps only in-frame clones and is missing some. The sample has roughly 50,000 clones; the top ten hold around 2.2%. The sample comprised PBMCs. The receptors were gathered from a woman aged 40 to 55 in good health and CMV-seronegative. Both conserved end residues are part of each CDR3. Fields, in order: J gene, V gene, CDR3 protein.

TRBJ2-6	TRBV28	CASTPGGGSGANVLTF
TRBJ1-4	TRBV5-4	CASSLAVSAGVGEKLFF
TRBJ2-7	TRBV6-1	CASGQAFYEQYF
TRBJ1-1	TRBV7-3	CASSLTGTPGTEAFF
TRBJ1-2	TRBV6-5	CASRREGTNYGYTF
TRBJ2-7	TRBV7-8	CASSLEAAYEQYF
TRBJ2-3	TRBV2	CASSGLIWDYTDTQYF
TRBJ1-6	TRBV7-9	CASSLDRGPSSYNSPLHF
TRBJ2-3	TRBV9	CASSVGSGGLNTQYF
TRBJ2-1	TRBV7-9	CASTITSGYNEQFF
TRBJ2-1	TRBV13	CASSPPPGLAGGPQQFF
TRBJ2-7	TRBV7-9	CASSLSSGVTEQYF
TRBJ1-1	TRBV7-2	CASSLAGQGTEAFF
TRBJ1-6	TRBV6-5	CASSSGTAPRISPLHF
TRBJ1-1	TRBV5-1	CASSLPGDTEAFF
TRBJ1-1	TRBV4-3	CASSHDTGRNTEAFF
TRBJ2-5	TRBV7-9	CASSLSTGGKTQYF
TRBJ1-6	TRBV2	CASKDGYNSPLHF
TRBJ1-3	TRBV18	CASSPRGGSTGNTIYF
TRBJ1-6	TRBV6-5	CASSYAGRGPAPLHF
TRBJ2-2	TRBV5-1	CASSLRGMDTGELFF
TRBJ1-6	TRBV7-2	CASSLDRESSTFDNSPLHF
TRBJ2-1	TRBV5-1	CASSLAGGYDNEQFF
TRBJ1-2	TRBV6-5	CASSNLDRTGTYTF
TRBJ2-1	TRBV10-3	CAISESGRDNEQFF
TRBJ2-7	TRBV11-2	CASSLEAITGTGLYF